Listed below are T cell receptor beta chains from one sample, sequenced in a study of shared clonotypes between healthy human individuals. Clones were sequenced by immunoSEQ multiplex PCR, and TCRdb holds only the in-frame ones, with some missing. This sample has about 640,000 clones; around 72% occur once, and the top ten carry 1.8%. The sample taken for sequencing was memory CD4+ T cells sorted from blood. These receptors came from a woman in her thirties in good health. The CDR3 runs from the conserved cysteine through the conserved F or W. The D gene is left open where the match is weak. Rows give clone size only sometimes, using once, few, many, or a class for an expanded clone.

>once|-|TRBJ1-2|TRBV29-1
TGCAGCGTTTTGGCTAACTATGGCTACACCTTC
CSVLANYGYTF
>-|-|TRBJ1-5|TRBV6-1
TGTGCCAGCAGTGAGCAGGTTAGGCAGCCCCAGCATTTT
CASSEQVRQPQHF
>-|-|TRBJ2-1|TRBV6-1
TGTGCCAGCAGTGAGGGGCGGTGGAGCTCCTACAATGAGCAGTTCTTC
CASSEGRWSSYNEQFF
>-|TRBD1|TRBJ2-7|TRBV4-2
TGTGCCAGCAGCCAAGATCCTGGACAGGGATTCTACGAGCAGTACTTC
CASSQDPGQGFYEQYF
>many|-|TRBJ1-1|TRBV18
TGTGCCAGCTCACCAGGGGATGGGAACACTGAAGCTTTCTTT
CASSPGDGNTEAFF
>-|-|TRBJ1-6|TRBV13
TGTGCCAGCAGCAGAGCAGGGATGGATTCACCCCTCCACTTT
CASSRAGMDSPLHF
>once|-|TRBJ1-2|TRBV29-1
TGCAGCGTGGAAGATAACTATGGCTACACCTTC
CSVEDNYGYTF
>-|-|TRBJ1-5|TRBV27
TGTGCCAGCAGTTTACTACAGGGTGGACGCGTCAATCAGCCCCAGCATTTT
CASSLLQGGRVNQPQHF
>-|TRBD2|TRBJ2-5|TRBV10-3
TGTGCCATCAGCGAGCCGGGGACTAGCGAAGAGACCCAGTACTTC
CAISEPGTSEETQYF
>-|-|TRBJ2-7|TRBV11-2
TGTGCCAGCAGCTTAGGTGGCAGCTACGAGCAGCACTTC
CASSLGGSYEQHF
>few|TRBD1|TRBJ1-4|TRBV19
TGTGCCAGTAGTATTAACAGGGGGACTGAAAAACTGTTTTTT
CASSINRGTEKLFF
>-|-|TRBJ1-4|TRBV27
TGTGCCAGCAGTTTAAACGGATATAATGAAAAACTGTTTTTT
CASSLNGYNEKLFF
>-|TRBD2|TRBJ2-3|TRBV14
TGTGCCAGCAGTCTTTTTAGCGGGAGCACAGATACGCAGTATTTT
CASSLFSGSTDTQYF
>-|-|TRBJ2-7|TRBV7-6
TGTGCCAGCGGACACTACGAGCAGTACTTC
CASGHYEQYF
>-|TRBD1|TRBJ1-2|TRBV11-2
TGTGCCAGCAGACCGCGAACAGGGGCCTCCTATGGCTACACCTTC
CASRPRTGASYGYTF
>-|TRBD2|TRBJ2-1|TRBV10-1
TGCGCCAGCAGTGATATACTAGCGGGACCCTACAATGAGCAGTTCTTC
CASSDILAGPYNEQFF
>-|-|TRBJ1-6|TRBV28
TGTGCCAGCAGCCCCCCCGGGGCGGGGGGTTCACCCCTCCACTTT
CASSPPGAGGSPLHF
>-|-|TRBJ2-3|TRBV29-1
TGCAGCCTACCTTCCACTAGCACAGATACGCAGTATTTT
CSLPSTSTDTQYF
>-|-|TRBJ2-3|TRBV7-3
TGTGCCAGCAGCCCGATGGCCGCGAGCACAGATACGCAGTATTTT
CASSPMAASTDTQYF
>-|TRBD2|TRBJ2-5|TRBV28
TGTGCCAGCAGTTGGGAGGGGTACCAAGAGACCCAGTACTTC
CASSWEGYQETQYF
>-|TRBD1|TRBJ2-7|TRBV28
TGTGCCAGCAGCCGGGACAGCTCCTACGAGCAGTACTTC
CASSRDSSYEQYF
>few|-|TRBJ1-1|TRBV28
TGTGCCAGCGGCCGCAGGGCAGGGCGGAACACTGAAGCTTTCTTT
CASGRRAGRNTEAFF
>-|-|TRBJ1-5|TRBV6-5
TGTGCCAGCAGTTACAGGGAAGGTCAGCCCCAGCATTTT
CASSYREGQPQHF
>-|-|TRBJ2-3|TRBV7-9
TGTGCCAGCAGCTTAAACGGGAGAGGAGATACGCAGTATTTT
CASSLNGRGDTQYF
>few|TRBD1|TRBJ2-7|TRBV5-1
TGCGCCAGCAGCCCAGGACAGGGCGACGCTACCTACGAGCAGTACTTC
CASSPGQGDATYEQYF
>-|-|TRBJ2-1|TRBV5-1
TGCGCCAGCAGCTTGGGTGGCCTTGGAACGGGAGACAATGAGCAGTTCTTC
CASSLGGLGTGDNEQFF
>-|-|TRBJ2-2|TRBV2
TGTGCCAGCAGTGAGCTCAGACACACCGGGGAGCTGTTTTTT
CASSELRHTGELFF
>-|-|TRBJ1-1|TRBV5-5
TGTGCCAGCAGAAAGACAGTTTTCACTGAAGCTTTCTTT
CASRKTVFTEAFF
>once|-|TRBJ2-5|TRBV11-2
TGTGCCAGCAGCTTAGCTCCGGGAGATGGGGAGACCCAGTACTTC
CASSLAPGDGETQYF
>-|-|TRBJ2-7|TRBV27
TGTGCCAGCAGTTTATCCTGGGGGGCCTCCTACGAGCAGTACTTC
CASSLSWGASYEQYF
>-|TRBD1|TRBJ1-2|TRBV29-1
TGCAGCGTTACACAGGGGACGGACTATGGCTACACCTTC
CSVTQGTDYGYTF
>-|TRBD2|TRBJ2-5|TRBV7-9
TGTGCCAGCAGCTCCCGCGGGGGGAGCCAAGAGACCCAGTACTTC
CASSSRGGSQETQYF
>-|-|TRBJ2-1|TRBV6-1
TGTGCCAGCACTACAGGAATCGATTTTTACAATGAGCAGTTCTTC
CASTTGIDFYNEQFF